The table lists the clone carrying this T cell receptor (beta chain) with many counts. A read error may produce the germline difference seen at one junction end. Unique molecular identifiers were used to barcode this TCRbeta library. Each CDR3 protein is one row after TCRdb ran MiXCR on the PCR reads. The sample shows roughly 500,000 distinct CDR3 sequences, approximately 20% of them seen only once. This CDR3 comprises 15 residues. Germline-derived CDR1 and CDR2 are SGHRS and YFSETQ. The data are from a study of T-cell reconstitution after alpha-beta-depleted transplantation in children. The rearrangement joins TRBV5-1 to TRBJ2-1; D may be TRBD1 or TRBD2 (6 bases each). This specimen was PBMCs from the stem cell graft donor, taken from the stem cell graft. The receptor comes from a human donor who donated a stem cell graft to a child with acute lymphoblastic leukemia. The CDR3 is CASSLGQGRYNEQFF. CDR3 sequence (DNA): TGTGCCAGCAGTTTGGGTCAGGGGAGGTACAATGAGCAGTTCTTC.